Listed below are T cell receptor beta chains from one sample, sequenced in a study of beta chain features in type 1 diabetes. The repertoire was sequenced with immunoSEQ multiplex PCR; TCRdb's copy has only in-frame clones and lacks some. Here the sample spans about 370,000 clones, 8.5% to 10% being singletons. Material for sequencing was central memory CD4+ T cells from blood. The source is a man aged 25 to 45 with type 1 diabetes. The CDR3 runs from the conserved cysteine through the conserved F or W. A D gene is named only where the DNA matches it firmly. Only part of the rows carry a size: once, few, many, or a class if the clone is expanded.

J: TRBJ2-3; size: few; D: NA; V: TRBV7-2; CDR3: CASSSRVTFADTQYF; DNA: TGTGCCAGCAGCTCCAGGGTTACTTTCGCAGATACGCAGTATTTT
J: TRBJ2-5; size: NA; D: TRBD1; V: TRBV7-6; CDR3: CASSLKTGARGTQYF; DNA: TGTGCCAGCAGCTTAAAGACAGGGGCACGTGGGACCCAGTACTTC
J: TRBJ2-3; size: many; D: TRBD2; V: TRBV18; CDR3: CASSPNSGVADTQYF; DNA: TGTGCCAGCTCACCAAATAGCGGGGTTGCAGATACGCAGTATTTT
J: TRBJ2-7; size: few; D: NA; V: TRBV21-1; CDR3: CASSKYSGGIVDEQYF; DNA: TGTGCCAGCAGCAAGTACTCGGGGGGGATCGTGGACGAGCAGTACTTC
J: TRBJ1-6; size: few; D: NA; V: TRBV5-1; CDR3: CASSLMGQHNSPLHF; DNA: TGCGCCAGCAGCTTGATGGGACAACATAATTCACCCCTCCACTTT
J: TRBJ2-1; size: NA; D: TRBD1; V: TRBV19; CDR3: CASSTDRGLYPNEQFF; DNA: TGTGCCAGTAGTACAGACAGGGGGCTATATCCCAATGAGCAGTTCTTC
J: TRBJ2-1; size: NA; D: TRBD2; V: TRBV9; CDR3: CASSPRLAAYNEQFF; DNA: TGTGCCAGCAGCCCGCGACTAGCGGCCTACAATGAGCAGTTCTTC
J: TRBJ2-2; size: many; D: TRBD1; V: TRBV28; CDR3: CASSSTPTGGGGELFF; DNA: TGTGCCAGCAGTTCCACCCCGACAGGGGGCGGGGGGGAGCTGTTTTTT
J: TRBJ2-1; size: few; D: TRBD2; V: TRBV7-2; CDR3: CASSSTTSGSRPHGHEQFF; DNA: TGTGCCAGCAGCTCTACGACTAGCGGGAGTCGACCCCACGGCCATGAGCAGTTCTTC
J: TRBJ2-7; size: NA; D: NA; V: TRBV28; CDR3: CAIEGSAHEQYF; DNA: TGTGCCATTGAAGGCAGCGCCCACGAGCAGTACTTC
J: TRBJ2-7; size: NA; D: TRBD1; V: TRBV5-6; CDR3: CASSLAGTGGYEQYF; DNA: TGTGCCAGCAGCTTGGCCGGGACAGGGGGTTACGAGCAGTACTTC
J: TRBJ2-7; size: few; D: NA; V: TRBV28; CDR3: CASSKGLLGYEQYF; DNA: TGTGCCAGCAGTAAAGGGTTGTTGGGCTACGAGCAGTACTTC
J: TRBJ1-5; size: NA; D: TRBD1; V: TRBV27; CDR3: CASSDSGTGNQPQHF; DNA: TGTGCCAGCAGTGATTCTGGGACAGGGAATCAGCCCCAGCATTTT
J: TRBJ2-7; size: few; D: NA; V: TRBV6-5; CDR3: CASSYPGSYEQYF; DNA: TGTGCCAGCAGTTACCCAGGGTCCTACGAGCAGTACTTC
J: TRBJ1-1; size: NA; D: TRBD1; V: TRBV5-4; CDR3: CASSATGGDTEAFF; DNA: TGTGCCAGCAGTGCGACAGGGGGCGACACTGAAGCTTTCTTT
J: TRBJ2-5; size: NA; D: TRBD1; V: TRBV7-3; CDR3: CASSLGGQGQGETQYF; DNA: TGTGCCAGCAGCTTAGGAGGACAGGGGCAAGGAGAGACCCAGTACTTC
J: TRBJ2-7; size: once; D: NA; V: TRBV5-1; CDR3: CASTSVPEQYF; DNA: TGCGCCAGCACATCCGTCCCCGAGCAGTACTTC
J: TRBJ1-1; size: few; D: NA; V: TRBV4-1; CDR3: CASSQQKRNTEAFF; DNA: TGTGCCAGCAGCCAACAAAAAAGGAACACTGAAGCTTTCTTT
J: TRBJ2-1; size: few; D: TRBD1; V: TRBV6-5; CDR3: CASTYRDRGLNEQFF; DNA: TGTGCCAGCACCTACCGGGACAGGGGATTGAATGAGCAGTTCTTC
J: TRBJ2-1; size: NA; D: TRBD2; V: TRBV7-3; CDR3: CASSLWASGSRDEQFF; DNA: TGTGCCAGCAGCTTATGGGCTAGCGGGAGTAGGGATGAGCAGTTCTTC
J: TRBJ1-1; size: few; D: NA; V: TRBV7-3; CDR3: CASSQGMNTEAFF; DNA: TGTGCCAGCAGTCAGGGCATGAACACTGAAGCTTTCTTT
J: TRBJ2-3; size: few; D: NA; V: TRBV7-2; CDR3: CASSPTRVGLYF; DNA: TGTGCCAGCAGCCCAACTAGGGTAGGGCTGTATTTT
J: TRBJ2-3; size: NA; D: TRBD2; V: TRBV2; CDR3: CASSALSGYTDTQYF; DNA: TGTGCCAGCAGTGCTCTTAGCGGGTACACAGATACGCAGTATTTT
J: TRBJ2-3; size: NA; D: NA; V: TRBV19; CDR3: CASNGARTEDTQYF; DNA: TGTGCCAGTAATGGGGCCCGTACAGAAGATACGCAGTATTTT
J: TRBJ2-2; size: few; D: NA; V: TRBV7-9; CDR3: CASSLALGRETGELFF; DNA: TGTGCCAGCAGCTTAGCGCTGGGCAGAGAAACCGGGGAGCTGTTTTTT
J: TRBJ2-7; size: NA; D: TRBD1; V: TRBV7-9; CDR3: CASSQDRGTGKYEQYF; DNA: TGCGCCAGCAGCCAAGATAGAGGGACAGGGAAGTACGAGCAGTACTTC